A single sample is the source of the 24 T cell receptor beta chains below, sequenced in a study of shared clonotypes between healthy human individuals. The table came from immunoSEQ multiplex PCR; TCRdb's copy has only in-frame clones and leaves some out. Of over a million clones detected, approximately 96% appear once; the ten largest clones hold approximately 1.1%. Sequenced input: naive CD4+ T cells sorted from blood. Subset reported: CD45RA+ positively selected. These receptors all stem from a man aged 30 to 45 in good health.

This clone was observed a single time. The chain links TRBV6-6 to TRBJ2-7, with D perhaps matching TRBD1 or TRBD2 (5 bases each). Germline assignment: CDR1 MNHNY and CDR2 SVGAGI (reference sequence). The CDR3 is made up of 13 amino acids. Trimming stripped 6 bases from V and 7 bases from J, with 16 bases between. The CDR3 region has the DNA TGTGCCAGCAGCCCTGACATGAGGGGAGAGCAGTACTTC. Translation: CASSPDMRGEQYF.

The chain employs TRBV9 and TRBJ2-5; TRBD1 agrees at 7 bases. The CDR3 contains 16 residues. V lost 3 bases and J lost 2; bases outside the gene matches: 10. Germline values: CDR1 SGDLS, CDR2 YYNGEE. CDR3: CASSASSTGVQETQYF. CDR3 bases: TGTGCCAGCAGCGCCAGTTCCACAGGGGTTCAAGAGACCCAGTACTTC. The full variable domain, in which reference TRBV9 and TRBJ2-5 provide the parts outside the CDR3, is DSGVTQTPKHLITATGQRVTLRCSPRSGDLSVYWYQQSLDQGLQFLIQYYNGEERAKGNILERFSAQQFPDLHSELNLSSLELGDSALYFCASSASSTGVQETQYFGPGTRLLVL.

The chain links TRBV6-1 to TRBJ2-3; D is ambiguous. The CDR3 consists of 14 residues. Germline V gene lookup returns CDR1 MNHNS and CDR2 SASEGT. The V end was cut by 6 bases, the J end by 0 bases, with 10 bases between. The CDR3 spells CASRIGLSTDTQYF. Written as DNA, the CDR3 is TGTGCCAGCAGAATCGGGCTTAGCACAGATACGCAGTATTTT.

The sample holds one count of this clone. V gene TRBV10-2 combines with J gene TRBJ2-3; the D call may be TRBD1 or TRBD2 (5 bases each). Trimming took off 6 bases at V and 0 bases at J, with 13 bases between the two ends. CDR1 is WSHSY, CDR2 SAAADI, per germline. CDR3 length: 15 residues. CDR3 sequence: CASSGTAASTDTQYF. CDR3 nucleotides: TGCGCCAGCAGCGGGACGGCAGCTAGCACAGATACGCAGTATTTT.

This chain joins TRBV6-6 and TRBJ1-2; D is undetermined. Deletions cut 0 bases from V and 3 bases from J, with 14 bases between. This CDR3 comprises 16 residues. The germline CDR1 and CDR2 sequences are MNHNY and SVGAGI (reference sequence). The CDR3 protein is CASSYSWQTGDYGYTF. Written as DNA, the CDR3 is TGTGCCAGCAGTTACTCTTGGCAGACTGGAGACTATGGCTACACCTTC.

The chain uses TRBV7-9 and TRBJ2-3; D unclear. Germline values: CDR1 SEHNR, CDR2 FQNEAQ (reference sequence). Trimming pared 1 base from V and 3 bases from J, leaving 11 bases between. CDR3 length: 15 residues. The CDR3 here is CASSLGVVTTDTQYF. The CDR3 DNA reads TGTGCCAGCAGCTTAGGTGTGGTTACGACAGATACGCAGTATTTT.

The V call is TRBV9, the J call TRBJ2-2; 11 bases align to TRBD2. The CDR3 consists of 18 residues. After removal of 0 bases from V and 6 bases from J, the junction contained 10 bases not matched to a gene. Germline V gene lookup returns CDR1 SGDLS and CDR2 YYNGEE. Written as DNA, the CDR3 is TGTGCCAGCAGCGTAGCACCTAGCGGGAGGAATAAGGCCGGGGAGCTGTTTTTT. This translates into CASSVAPSGRNKAGELFF. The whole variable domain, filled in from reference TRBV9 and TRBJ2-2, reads DSGVTQTPKHLITATGQRVTLRCSPRSGDLSVYWYQQSLDQGLQFLIQYYNGEERAKGNILERFSAQQFPDLHSELNLSSLELGDSALYFCASSVAPSGRNKAGELFFGEGSRLTVL.

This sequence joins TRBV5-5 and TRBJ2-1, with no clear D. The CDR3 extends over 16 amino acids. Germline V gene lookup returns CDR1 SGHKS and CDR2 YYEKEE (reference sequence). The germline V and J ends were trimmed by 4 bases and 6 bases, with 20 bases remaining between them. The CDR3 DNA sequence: TGTGCCAGCAGCGTCTTATCGAGAGGATCGTTCAATGAGCAGTTCTTC. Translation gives CASSVLSRGSFNEQFF.

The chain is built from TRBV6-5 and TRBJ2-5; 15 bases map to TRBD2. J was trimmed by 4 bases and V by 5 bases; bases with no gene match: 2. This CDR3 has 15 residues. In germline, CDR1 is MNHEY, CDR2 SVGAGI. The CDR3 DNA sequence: TGTGCCAGCAGTAAGGGACTAGCGGGAGGAGAGACCCAGTACTTC. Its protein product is CASSKGLAGGETQYF.

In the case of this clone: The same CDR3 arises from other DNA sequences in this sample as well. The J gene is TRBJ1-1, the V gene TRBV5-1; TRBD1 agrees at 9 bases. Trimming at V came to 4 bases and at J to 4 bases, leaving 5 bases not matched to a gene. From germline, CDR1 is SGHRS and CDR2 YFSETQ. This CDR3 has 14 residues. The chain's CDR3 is CASSPDRGTTEAFF. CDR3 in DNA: TGCGCCAGCAGCCCGGACAGGGGCACCACTGAAGCTTTCTTT.

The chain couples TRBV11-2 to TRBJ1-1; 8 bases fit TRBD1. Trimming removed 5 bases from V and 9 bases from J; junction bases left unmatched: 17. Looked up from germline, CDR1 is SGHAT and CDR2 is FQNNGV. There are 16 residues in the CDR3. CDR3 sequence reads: CASSTRAWVDRVQAFF. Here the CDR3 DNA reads TGTGCCAGCAGCACTAGGGCGTGGGTGGACAGGGTTCAAGCTTTCTTT.

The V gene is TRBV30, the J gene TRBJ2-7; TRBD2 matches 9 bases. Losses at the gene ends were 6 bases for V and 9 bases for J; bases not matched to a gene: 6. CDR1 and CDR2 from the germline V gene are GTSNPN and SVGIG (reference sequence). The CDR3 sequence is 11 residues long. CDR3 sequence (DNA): TGTGCCTGCCGCGGGGGGGCGCGGCAGTACTTC. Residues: CACRGGARQYF.

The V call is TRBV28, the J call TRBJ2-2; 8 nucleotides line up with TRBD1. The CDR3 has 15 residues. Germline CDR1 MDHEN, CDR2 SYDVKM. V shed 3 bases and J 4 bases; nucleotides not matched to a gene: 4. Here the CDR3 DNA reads TGTGCCAGCAGTTTCCTGGACAGGGCCACCGGGGAGCTGTTTTTT. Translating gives CASSFLDRATGELFF. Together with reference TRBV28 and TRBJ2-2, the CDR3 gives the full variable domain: DVKVTQSSRYLVKRTGEKVFLECVQDMDHENMFWYRQDPGLGLRLIYFSYDVKMKEKGDIPEGYSVSREKKERFSLILESASTNQTSMYLCASSFLDRATGELFFGEGSRLTVL.

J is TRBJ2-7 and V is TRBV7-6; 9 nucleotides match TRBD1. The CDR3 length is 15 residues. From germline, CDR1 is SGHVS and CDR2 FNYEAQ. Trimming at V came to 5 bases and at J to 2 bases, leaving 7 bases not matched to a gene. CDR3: CASSLDRTGAYEQYF. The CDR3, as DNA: TGTGCCAGCAGCCTGGACCGGACAGGGGCCTACGAGCAGTACTTC.

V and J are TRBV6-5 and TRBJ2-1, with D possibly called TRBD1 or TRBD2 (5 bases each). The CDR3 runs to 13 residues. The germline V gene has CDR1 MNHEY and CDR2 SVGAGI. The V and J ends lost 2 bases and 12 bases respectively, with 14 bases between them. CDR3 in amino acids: CASSYGTLRGQFF. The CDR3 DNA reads TGTGCCAGCAGTTACGGGACCCTCAGAGGGCAGTTCTTC.

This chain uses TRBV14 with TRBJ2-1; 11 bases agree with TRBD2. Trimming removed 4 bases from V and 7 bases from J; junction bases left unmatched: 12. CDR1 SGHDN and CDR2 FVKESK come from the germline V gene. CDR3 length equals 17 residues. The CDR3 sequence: CASSPLGLAGGRNEQFF. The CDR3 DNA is TGTGCCAGCAGCCCCTTGGGATTAGCGGGAGGGAGAAATGAGCAGTTCTTC.

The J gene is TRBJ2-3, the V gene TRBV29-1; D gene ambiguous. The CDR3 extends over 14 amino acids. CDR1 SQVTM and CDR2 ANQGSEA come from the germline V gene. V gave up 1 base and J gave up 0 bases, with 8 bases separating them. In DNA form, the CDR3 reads TGCAGCGTTGAAGGGGCGTCTAGCACAGATACGCAGTATTTT. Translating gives CSVEGASSTDTQYF.

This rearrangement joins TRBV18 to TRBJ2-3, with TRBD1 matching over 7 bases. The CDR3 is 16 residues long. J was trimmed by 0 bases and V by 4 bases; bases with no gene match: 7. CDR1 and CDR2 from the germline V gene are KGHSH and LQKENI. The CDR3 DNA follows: TGTGCCAGCTCACGGAAACTACAGGGGAGCACAGATACGCAGTATTTT. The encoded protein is CASSRKLQGSTDTQYF.

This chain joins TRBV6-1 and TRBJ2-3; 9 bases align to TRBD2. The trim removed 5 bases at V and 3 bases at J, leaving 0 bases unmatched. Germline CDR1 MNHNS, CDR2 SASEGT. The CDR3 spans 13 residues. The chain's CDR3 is CASSLAGTDTQYF. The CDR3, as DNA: TGTGCCAGCAGTCTAGCGGGAACAGATACGCAGTATTTT.

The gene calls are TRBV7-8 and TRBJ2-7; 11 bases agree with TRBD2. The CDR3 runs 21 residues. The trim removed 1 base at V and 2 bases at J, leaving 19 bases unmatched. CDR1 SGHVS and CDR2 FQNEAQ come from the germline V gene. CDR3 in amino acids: CASSLVGGARLAGGETYEQYF. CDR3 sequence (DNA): TGTGCCAGCAGCTTAGTAGGGGGCGCGAGGCTAGCGGGAGGCGAAACCTACGAGCAGTACTTC.

Here the CDR3 reads CASSLFSGMSGGNTIYF. The CDR3, as DNA: TGCGCCAGCAGCTTGTTTTCGGGGATGTCAGGTGGAAACACCATATATTTT. This chain uses TRBV5-1 with TRBJ1-3; D unresolved. CDR3 size: 17 residues. Trimming took off 1 base at V and 3 bases at J, with 17 bases between the two ends. Looked up from germline, CDR1 is SGHRS and CDR2 is YFSETQ.

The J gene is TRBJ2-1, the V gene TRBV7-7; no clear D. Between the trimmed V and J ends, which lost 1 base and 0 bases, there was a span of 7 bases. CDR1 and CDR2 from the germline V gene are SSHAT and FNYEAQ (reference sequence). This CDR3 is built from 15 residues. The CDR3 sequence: CASSLEVASYNEQFF. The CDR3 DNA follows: TGTGCCAGCAGCTTAGAGGTTGCCTCCTACAATGAGCAGTTCTTC.

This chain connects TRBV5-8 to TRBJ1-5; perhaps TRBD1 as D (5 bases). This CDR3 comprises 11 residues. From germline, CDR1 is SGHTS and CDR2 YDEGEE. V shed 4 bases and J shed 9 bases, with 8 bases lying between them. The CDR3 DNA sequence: TGTGCCAGCAGCGTCGGGGGGCCCCAGCATTTT. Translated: CASSVGGPQHF.

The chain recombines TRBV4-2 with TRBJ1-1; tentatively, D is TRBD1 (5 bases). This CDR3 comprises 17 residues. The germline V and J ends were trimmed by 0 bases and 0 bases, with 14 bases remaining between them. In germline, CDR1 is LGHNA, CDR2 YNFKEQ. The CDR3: CASSQEAGRLVNTEAFF. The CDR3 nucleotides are TGTGCCAGCAGCCAAGAGGCAGGGAGGTTGGTGAACACTGAAGCTTTCTTT.